This T cell receptor (beta chain) was sequenced in a study of T-cell memory formation after mild COVID-19. Across the whole study: Each donor largely had its own TCR clusters. General study findings and limits: From day 15 to 85, contracting clones were balanced between CD4 and CD8, whereas later expanders leaned toward CD4+. The second-wave clones peaking on day 37 were not confirmed as SARS-CoV-2-specific.

TCRdb re-derived calls from the 5' RACE reads in MiXCR, one entry per CDR3 protein. The sample shows about 390,000 distinct CDR3 sequences, 21% of them seen only once. CDR1 is SGHTA and CDR2 is FQGNSA in the germline V gene. The CDR3 is made up of 14 amino acids. V trimming: 5 bases; J trimming: 5 bases; junction bases outside the gene matches: 5. This clonotype came up a few times. The antigen is not known. This receptor was identified in an adult woman who had mild COVID-19 (a few samples of this study predate the infection). Cell type and time point are not known. The chain carries TRBV7-2 and TRBJ1-1, with 10 nucleotides matching TRBD1. The sequenced sample consisted of PBMCs or a T cell subset sorted from them (not recorded which). CDR3 in amino acids: CASSKRTGGTEAFF. The CDR3, as DNA: TGTGCCAGCAGCAAGCGGACAGGGGGGACTGAAGCTTTCTTT. The full variable domain, rest sourced from reference TRBV7-2 and TRBJ1-1, is GAGVSQSPSNKVTEKGKDVELRCDPISGHTALYWYRQSLGQGLEFLIYFQGNSAPDKSGLPSDRFSAERTGGSVSTLTIQRTQQEDSAVYLCASSKRTGGTEAFFGQGTRLTVV.